The rows below give T cell receptor beta chains drawn from one sample of a study of blood T cell repertoires in COVID-19. Sequencing was performed with immunoSEQ multiplex PCR; in TCRdb, only in-frame clones are kept and a portion is missing. Of 300,000 or so clones in the sample, 85% to 90% were seen once. The sample consisted of PBMCs or T cells enriched from blood (not recorded which). These receptors originate from a woman aged 18-35 years who had recovered from COVID-19. The CDR3 runs from the conserved cysteine through the conserved F or W. Fields, in order: D gene, V gene, J gene, clone size, CDR3 protein, CDR3 DNA. D genes are given only for firm matches. Rows give clone size only sometimes, using once, few, many, or a class for an expanded clone.

D gene: NA; V gene: TRBV5-1; J gene: TRBJ2-7; clone size: NA; CDR3 protein: CASSLSPTEDEQYF; CDR3 DNA: TGCGCCAGCAGCTTGTCGCCTACCGAGGACGAGCAGTACTTC
D gene: TRBD1; V gene: TRBV19; J gene: TRBJ1-5; clone size: few; CDR3 protein: CACTGTGGRAQHF; CDR3 DNA: TGTGCCTGTACCGGGACAGGGGGGAGAGCCCAGCATTTT
D gene: TRBD2; V gene: TRBV27; J gene: TRBJ2-2; clone size: NA; CDR3 protein: CASRIAGEVGELFF; CDR3 DNA: TGTGCCAGCCGTATAGCGGGAGAGGTCGGGGAGCTGTTTTTT
D gene: TRBD1; V gene: TRBV5-8; J gene: TRBJ1-1; clone size: NA; CDR3 protein: CASSPWDRGLGNTEAFF; CDR3 DNA: TGTGCCAGCAGCCCCTGGGACAGGGGGCTCGGAAACACTGAAGCTTTCTTT
D gene: TRBD2; V gene: TRBV30; J gene: TRBJ2-1; clone size: NA; CDR3 protein: CAWSPPLAGAYNEQFF; CDR3 DNA: TGTGCCTGGAGTCCACCACTAGCGGGAGCTTACAATGAGCAGTTCTTC
D gene: NA; V gene: TRBV14; J gene: TRBJ1-3; clone size: NA; CDR3 protein: CASSQDQRQLRNTIYF; CDR3 DNA: TGTGCCAGCAGCCAAGATCAGCGACAGCTAAGAAACACCATATATTTT
D gene: TRBD1; V gene: TRBV2; J gene: TRBJ1-1; clone size: NA; CDR3 protein: CASSGDRDTEAFF; CDR3 DNA: TGTGCCAGCAGTGGGGACAGAGACACTGAAGCTTTCTTT
D gene: NA; V gene: TRBV27; J gene: TRBJ2-1; clone size: once; CDR3 protein: CASSPRTDSYNEQFF; CDR3 DNA: TGTGCCAGCAGTCCCCGGACAGACTCCTACAATGAGCAGTTCTTC
D gene: TRBD1; V gene: TRBV2; J gene: TRBJ1-5; clone size: NA; CDR3 protein: CASTTGDNQPQHF; CDR3 DNA: TGTGCCAGTACTACAGGGGACAATCAGCCCCAGCATTTT
D gene: NA; V gene: TRBV11-2; J gene: TRBJ1-6; clone size: NA; CDR3 protein: CASSLQGYYNSPLHF; CDR3 DNA: TGTGCCAGCAGCTTGCAGGGGTATTATAATTCACCCCTCCACTTT
D gene: TRBD2; V gene: TRBV6-5; J gene: TRBJ2-7; clone size: NA; CDR3 protein: CASRPSRASGVIRHF; CDR3 DNA: TGTGCCAGCAGACCCTCGCGTGCTAGCGGGGTTATACGGCACTTC
D gene: TRBD1; V gene: TRBV2; J gene: TRBJ2-1; clone size: NA; CDR3 protein: CASIWDRDNEQFF; CDR3 DNA: TGTGCCAGCATCTGGGACAGGGACAATGAGCAGTTCTTC
D gene: TRBD2; V gene: TRBV3-1/TRBV3-2; J gene: TRBJ2-5; clone size: NA; CDR3 protein: CASSRGTSGFQETQYF; CDR3 DNA: TGTGCCAGCAGCCGGGGGACTAGCGGATTCCAAGAGACCCAGTACTTC
D gene: NA; V gene: TRBV27; J gene: TRBJ1-6; clone size: once; CDR3 protein: CASSFEGVVNSPLHF; CDR3 DNA: TGTGCCAGCAGTTTTGAGGGGGTCGTTAATTCACCCCTCCACTTT
D gene: NA; V gene: TRBV7-9; J gene: TRBJ1-5; clone size: NA; CDR3 protein: CASSLAGESPHF; CDR3 DNA: TGTGCCAGCAGCTTGGCAGGGGAGTCACCGCATTTT
D gene: TRBD2; V gene: TRBV28; J gene: TRBJ2-7; clone size: NA; CDR3 protein: CASTSSGRGSYEQYF; CDR3 DNA: TGTGCCAGCACCTCGAGCGGGAGGGGCTCCTACGAGCAGTACTTC
D gene: NA; V gene: TRBV5-6; J gene: TRBJ2-7; clone size: NA; CDR3 protein: CASSAVAGPPYEQYF; CDR3 DNA: TGTGCCAGCAGCGCTGTCGCGGGGCCACCCTACGAGCAGTACTTC
D gene: NA; V gene: TRBV19; J gene: TRBJ1-2; clone size: NA; CDR3 protein: CASSIEGDYGYTF; CDR3 DNA: TGTGCCAGTAGTATTGAGGGAGACTATGGCTACACCTTC
D gene: TRBD1; V gene: TRBV6-5; J gene: TRBJ1-1; clone size: NA; CDR3 protein: CASSTTGVRTEAFF; CDR3 DNA: TGTGCCAGCAGCACCACAGGGGTTAGGACTGAAGCTTTCTTT
D gene: NA; V gene: TRBV4-1; J gene: TRBJ1-2; clone size: NA; CDR3 protein: CASSRGATGFPANYGYTF; CDR3 DNA: TGCGCCAGCAGCCGAGGGGCTACAGGGTTCCCAGCTAACTATGGCTACACCTTC
D gene: NA; V gene: TRBV12-3/TRBV12-4; J gene: TRBJ1-2; clone size: NA; CDR3 protein: CASSGGYGYTF; CDR3 DNA: TGTGCCAGCAGCGGAGGTTATGGCTACACCTTC
D gene: NA; V gene: TRBV2; J gene: TRBJ1-5; clone size: NA; CDR3 protein: CASSGGGAGRNQPQHF; CDR3 DNA: TGTGCCAGCAGTGGGGGGGGCGCGGGAAGAAATCAGCCCCAGCATTTT
D gene: TRBD1; V gene: TRBV5-8; J gene: TRBJ1-1; clone size: NA; CDR3 protein: CASRRQGMNTEAFF; CDR3 DNA: TGTGCCAGCAGGAGACAGGGCATGAACACTGAAGCTTTCTTT
D gene: TRBD2; V gene: TRBV7-6; J gene: TRBJ2-5; clone size: NA; CDR3 protein: CASSFRLADQETQYF; CDR3 DNA: TGTGCCAGCAGCTTCAGACTAGCGGACCAAGAGACCCAGTACTTC
D gene: TRBD1; V gene: TRBV24-1; J gene: TRBJ2-2; clone size: once; CDR3 protein: CATSDYGTGWTGELFF; CDR3 DNA: TGTGCCACCAGTGATTACGGGACAGGGTGGACCGGGGAGCTGTTTTTT
D gene: NA; V gene: TRBV19; J gene: TRBJ1-2; clone size: NA; CDR3 protein: CASSEQGGYGYTF; CDR3 DNA: TGTGCCAGTAGTGAACAGGGTGGCTATGGCTACACCTTC
D gene: NA; V gene: TRBV4-1; J gene: TRBJ1-2; clone size: NA; CDR3 protein: CASSQLPVQEDYGYTF; CDR3 DNA: TGCGCCAGCAGCCAATTGCCAGTCCAGGAGGACTATGGCTACACCTTC
D gene: TRBD2; V gene: TRBV11-3; J gene: TRBJ2-3; clone size: NA; CDR3 protein: CASSLGLAGGHTQYF; CDR3 DNA: TGTGCCAGCAGCTTAGGACTAGCGGGGGGACATACGCAGTATTTT
D gene: NA; V gene: TRBV15; J gene: TRBJ2-1; clone size: NA; CDR3 protein: CATSRDMAGSYNEQFF; CDR3 DNA: TGTGCCACCAGCAGAGATATGGCAGGGTCCTACAATGAGCAGTTCTTC
D gene: TRBD2; V gene: TRBV19; J gene: TRBJ2-5; clone size: NA; CDR3 protein: CASSKVRSSGRARKTQYF; CDR3 DNA: TGTGCCAGTAGTAAAGTACGATCTAGCGGGAGGGCCCGAAAGACCCAGTACTTC
D gene: TRBD1; V gene: TRBV19; J gene: TRBJ1-2; clone size: NA; CDR3 protein: CASNDRGLANYGYTF; CDR3 DNA: TGTGCCAGTAACGACAGGGGGCTAGCTAACTATGGCTACACCTTC
D gene: NA; V gene: TRBV6-5; J gene: TRBJ1-5; clone size: few; CDR3 protein: CASSSGSLPQHF; CDR3 DNA: TGTGCCAGCAGCTCAGGGTCCCTGCCCCAGCATTTT
D gene: TRBD1; V gene: TRBV30; J gene: TRBJ1-1; clone size: NA; CDR3 protein: CASKPRDRNTEAFF; CDR3 DNA: TGTGCCTCAAAGCCCCGGGACAGGAACACTGAAGCTTTCTTT
D gene: NA; V gene: TRBV18; J gene: TRBJ2-5; clone size: NA; CDR3 protein: CASSPNWIHRGKETQYF; CDR3 DNA: TGTGCCAGCTCACCAAATTGGATTCATAGGGGGAAAGAGACCCAGTACTTC
D gene: NA; V gene: TRBV30; J gene: TRBJ2-7; clone size: NA; CDR3 protein: CAWSEKGGRAAYEQYF; CDR3 DNA: TGTGCCTGGAGCGAAAAGGGTGGCAGGGCGGCCTACGAGCAGTACTTC
D gene: TRBD1; V gene: TRBV5-4; J gene: TRBJ2-1; clone size: NA; CDR3 protein: CASSLATGGFDEQFF; CDR3 DNA: TGTGCCAGCAGCTTGGCTACAGGGGGCTTCGATGAGCAGTTCTTC
D gene: NA; V gene: TRBV6-5; J gene: TRBJ1-6; clone size: NA; CDR3 protein: CASSYDHSSYNSPLHF; CDR3 DNA: TGTGCCAGCAGTTACGATCATAGCTCCTATAATTCACCCCTCCACTTT
D gene: NA; V gene: TRBV29-1; J gene: TRBJ2-1; clone size: few; CDR3 protein: CSVGGGDTPYNEQFF; CDR3 DNA: TGCAGCGTTGGTGGGGGGGACACCCCCTACAATGAGCAGTTCTTC
D gene: NA; V gene: TRBV5-1; J gene: TRBJ2-1; clone size: NA; CDR3 protein: CASSLLTYNEQFF; CDR3 DNA: TGCGCCAGCAGCTTGTTGACATACAATGAGCAGTTCTTC
D gene: TRBD1; V gene: TRBV4-1; J gene: TRBJ1-5; clone size: NA; CDR3 protein: CASSQSRGEYQPQHF; CDR3 DNA: TGCGCCAGCAGCCAAAGCAGGGGGGAGTATCAGCCCCAGCATTTT
D gene: TRBD1; V gene: TRBV5-4; J gene: TRBJ1-1; clone size: NA; CDR3 protein: CASSLGTGGLTEAFF; CDR3 DNA: TGTGCCAGCAGCTTGGGGACAGGGGGCCTCACTGAAGCTTTCTTT
D gene: TRBD1; V gene: TRBV7-8; J gene: TRBJ2-2; clone size: NA; CDR3 protein: CASSLQGVYVGELFF; CDR3 DNA: TGTGCCAGCAGCCTACAGGGGGTATATGTCGGGGAGCTGTTTTTT
D gene: TRBD1; V gene: TRBV7-3; J gene: TRBJ2-1; clone size: NA; CDR3 protein: CASSFGQGKYNEQFF; CDR3 DNA: TGTGCCAGCAGTTTCGGACAGGGGAAATACAATGAGCAGTTCTTC
D gene: NA; V gene: TRBV7-2; J gene: TRBJ2-5; clone size: NA; CDR3 protein: CASSLVVYSQETQYF; CDR3 DNA: TGTGCCAGCAGCTTAGTGGTCTACAGCCAAGAGACCCAGTACTTC
D gene: NA; V gene: TRBV10-1; J gene: TRBJ2-7; clone size: NA; CDR3 protein: CASSDYSYEQYF; CDR3 DNA: TGCGCCAGCAGTGACTATTCGTACGAGCAGTACTTC
D gene: TRBD1; V gene: TRBV5-1; J gene: TRBJ2-7; clone size: once; CDR3 protein: CASSLLTGDTYEQYF; CDR3 DNA: TGCGCCAGCAGCTTGCTTACAGGGGACACCTACGAGCAGTACTTC
D gene: TRBD2; V gene: TRBV9; J gene: TRBJ2-3; clone size: NA; CDR3 protein: CASSGYSGILTDTQYF; CDR3 DNA: TGTGCCAGCAGCGGATATAGCGGGATCCTCACAGATACGCAGTATTTT
D gene: TRBD2; V gene: TRBV6-2/TRBV6-3; J gene: TRBJ2-7; clone size: NA; CDR3 protein: CASRYSTSGGREQYF; CDR3 DNA: TGTGCCAGCAGGTACAGTACTAGCGGGGGACGCGAGCAGTACTTC
D gene: TRBD1; V gene: TRBV28; J gene: TRBJ1-5; clone size: NA; CDR3 protein: CASSFYQGARGQPQHF; CDR3 DNA: TGTGCCAGCAGTTTCTATCAGGGGGCGCGGGGTCAGCCCCAGCATTTT
D gene: NA; V gene: TRBV5-4; J gene: TRBJ2-1; clone size: NA; CDR3 protein: CASSPSQLPGNEQFF; CDR3 DNA: TGTGCCAGCAGCCCATCCCAGCTTCCGGGTAATGAGCAGTTCTTC
D gene: NA; V gene: TRBV7-2; J gene: TRBJ1-4; clone size: NA; CDR3 protein: CASSLYLSNEKLFF; CDR3 DNA: TGTGCCAGCAGCTTATATCTAAGTAATGAAAAACTGTTTTTT
D gene: TRBD1; V gene: TRBV3-1/TRBV3-2; J gene: TRBJ2-5; clone size: NA; CDR3 protein: CASSQGQGGQETQYF; CDR3 DNA: TGTGCCAGCAGCCAGGGACAGGGGGGACAAGAGACCCAGTACTTC
D gene: NA; V gene: TRBV19; J gene: TRBJ1-4; clone size: NA; CDR3 protein: CASSIAATNEKLFF; CDR3 DNA: TGTGCCAGTAGTATAGCAGCAACTAATGAAAAACTGTTTTTT
D gene: NA; V gene: TRBV19; J gene: TRBJ1-1; clone size: NA; CDR3 protein: CASTLWTAGNTEAFF; CDR3 DNA: TGTGCCAGTACCCTTTGGACCGCGGGGAACACTGAAGCTTTCTTT